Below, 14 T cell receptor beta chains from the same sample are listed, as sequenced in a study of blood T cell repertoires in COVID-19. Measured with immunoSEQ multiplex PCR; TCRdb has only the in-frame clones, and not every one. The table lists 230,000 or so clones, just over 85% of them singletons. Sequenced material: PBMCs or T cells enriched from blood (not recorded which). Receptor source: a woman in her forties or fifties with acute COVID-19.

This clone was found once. The CDR3 DNA follows: TGCGCCAGCAGTGAAACGGGAGGCTACGAGCAGTACTTC. Protein: CASSETGGYEQYF. The chain is built from TRBV10-2 and TRBJ2-7; 7 nucleotides agree with TRBD2. The CDR3 totals 13 residues. Germline CDR1 WSHSY, CDR2 SAAADI. Trimming at V came to 3 bases and at J to 3 bases, leaving 2 bases not matched to a gene.

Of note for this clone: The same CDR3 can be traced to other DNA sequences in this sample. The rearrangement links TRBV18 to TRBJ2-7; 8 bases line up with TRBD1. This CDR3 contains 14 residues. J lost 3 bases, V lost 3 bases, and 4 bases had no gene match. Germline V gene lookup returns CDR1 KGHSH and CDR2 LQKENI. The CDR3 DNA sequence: TGTGCCAGCTCACCCGGGACAGGCTTCTACGAGCAGTACTTC. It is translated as CASSPGTGFYEQYF.

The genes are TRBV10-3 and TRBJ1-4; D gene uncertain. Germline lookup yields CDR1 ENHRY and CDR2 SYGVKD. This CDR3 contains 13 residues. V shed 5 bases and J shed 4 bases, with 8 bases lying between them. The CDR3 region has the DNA TGTGCCATCAGTCGACAAGTTAATGAAAAACTGTTTTTT. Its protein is CAISRQVNEKLFF.

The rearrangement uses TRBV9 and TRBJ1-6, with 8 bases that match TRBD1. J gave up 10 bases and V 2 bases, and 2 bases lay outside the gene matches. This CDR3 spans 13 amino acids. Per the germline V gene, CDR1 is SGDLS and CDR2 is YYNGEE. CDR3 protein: CASSVTGGSPLHF. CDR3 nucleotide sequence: TGTGCCAGCAGCGTTACAGGGGGATCACCCCTCCACTTT.

The CDR3 DNA reads TGTGCCAGCAGCCGTTACACCGGGGAGCTGTTTTTT. It yields the protein CASSRYTGELFF. The chain combines TRBV7-3 with TRBJ2-2; no clear D. Germline V CDR1 and CDR2: SGHTA, FQGTGA. Trimming took off 5 bases at V and 3 bases at J, with 4 bases between the two ends. The CDR3 totals 12 residues.

CDR3 sequence: CASSSGTGNEKLFF. CDR3 nucleotide sequence: TGTGCCAGCAGCTCGGGGACAGGAAATGAAAAACTGTTTTTT. The V call is TRBV7-6, the J call TRBJ1-4, with TRBD1 matching over 8 bases. Germline V gene data show CDR1 as SGHVS and CDR2 as FNYEAQ. The J segment lost 5 bases and the V segment lost 4 bases, leaving 3 bases of the junction unmatched. There are 14 residues in the CDR3.

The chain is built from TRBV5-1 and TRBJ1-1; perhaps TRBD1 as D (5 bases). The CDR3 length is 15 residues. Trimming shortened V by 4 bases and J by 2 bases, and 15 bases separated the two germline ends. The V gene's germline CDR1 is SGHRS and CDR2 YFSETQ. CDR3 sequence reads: CASSATREVNTEAFF. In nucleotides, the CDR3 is TGCGCCAGCAGCGCAACCAGGGAGGTTAACACTGAAGCTTTCTTT.

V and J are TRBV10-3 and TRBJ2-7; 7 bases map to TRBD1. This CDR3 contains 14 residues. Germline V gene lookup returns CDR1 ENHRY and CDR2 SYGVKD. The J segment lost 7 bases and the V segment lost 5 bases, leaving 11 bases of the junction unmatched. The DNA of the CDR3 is TGTGCCATCAGTTCGTGGCAGGGGGATTCGGAGCAGTACTTC. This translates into CAISSWQGDSEQYF.

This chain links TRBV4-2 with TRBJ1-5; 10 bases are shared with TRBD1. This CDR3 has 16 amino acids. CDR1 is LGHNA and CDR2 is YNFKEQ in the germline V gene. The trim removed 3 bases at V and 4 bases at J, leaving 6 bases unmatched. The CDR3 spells CASSHPRQGANQPQHF. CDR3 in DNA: TGTGCCAGCAGCCATCCCAGACAGGGGGCGAATCAGCCCCAGCATTTT.

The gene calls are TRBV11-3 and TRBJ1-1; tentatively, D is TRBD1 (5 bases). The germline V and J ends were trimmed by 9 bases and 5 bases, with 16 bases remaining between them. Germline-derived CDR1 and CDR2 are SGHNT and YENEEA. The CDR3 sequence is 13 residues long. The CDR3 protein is CASVKTVCTEAFF. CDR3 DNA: TGTGCCAGTGTTAAGACAGTTTGTACTGAAGCTTTCTTT.

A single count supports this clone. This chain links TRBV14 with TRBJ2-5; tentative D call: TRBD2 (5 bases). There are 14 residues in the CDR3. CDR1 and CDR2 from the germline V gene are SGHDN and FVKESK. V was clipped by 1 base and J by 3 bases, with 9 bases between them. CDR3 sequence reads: CASSQAPGEETQYF. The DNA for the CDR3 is TGTGCCAGCAGCCAAGCCCCCGGGGAAGAGACCCAGTACTTC.

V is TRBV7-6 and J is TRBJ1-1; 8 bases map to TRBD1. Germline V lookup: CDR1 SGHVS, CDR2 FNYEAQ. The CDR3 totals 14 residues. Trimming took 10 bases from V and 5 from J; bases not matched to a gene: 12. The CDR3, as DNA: TGTGCCACCGGACAGGGCACAGTCGAGACTGAAGCTTTCTTT. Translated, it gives CATGQGTVETEAFF.

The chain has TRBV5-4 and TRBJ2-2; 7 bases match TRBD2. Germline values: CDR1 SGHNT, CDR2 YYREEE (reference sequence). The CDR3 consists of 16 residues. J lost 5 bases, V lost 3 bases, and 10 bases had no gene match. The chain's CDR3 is CASSSSGIGRTGELFF. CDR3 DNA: TGTGCCAGCAGCTCGAGCGGGATTGGGAGAACCGGGGAGCTGTTTTTT.

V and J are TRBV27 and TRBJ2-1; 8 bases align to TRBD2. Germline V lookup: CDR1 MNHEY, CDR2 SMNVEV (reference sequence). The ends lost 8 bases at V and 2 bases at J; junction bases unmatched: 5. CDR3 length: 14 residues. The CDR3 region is CASWAGGTYNEQFF. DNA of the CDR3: TGTGCCAGCTGGGCGGGGGGTACCTACAATGAGCAGTTCTTC.